One sample yielded the 8 T cell receptor beta chains listed below, sequenced in a study of blood T cell repertoires in COVID-19. TCRdb's copy holds only in-frame clones and misses some; the assay was immunoSEQ multiplex PCR. This table holds approximately 130,000 clones, roughly 72% found once. The sequenced sample was peripheral blood. The source of these receptors is a human donor in a cohort sampled during active COVID-19.

The V and J genes are TRBV6-1 and TRBJ2-1; 15 positions match TRBD2. The length of the CDR3 is 20 residues. The V gene's germline CDR1 is MNHNS and CDR2 SASEGT. V lost 1 base, J lost 0 bases, and 7 bases stayed unmatched. CDR3 in amino acids: CASSEDLPGLAGGSYNEQFF. The CDR3 nucleotides are TGTGCCAGCAGTGAAGATCTCCCGGGACTAGCGGGGGGCTCCTACAATGAGCAGTTCTTC.

The V call is TRBV5-6, the J call TRBJ2-2, with TRBD1 matching 7 bases. V shed 2 bases, J shed 6 bases, and the junction held 7 bases outside the gene matches. CDR1 is SGHDT, CDR2 YYEEEE, per germline. This CDR3 spans 15 amino acids. CDR3 nucleotide sequence: TGTGCCAGCAGCTTCGTCGACAGGGTTCCCGGGGAGCTGTTTTTT. Encoded protein: CASSFVDRVPGELFF.

The V call is TRBV6-8, the J call TRBJ1-5; 7 positions match TRBD1. The V gene's germline CDR1 is MNHGY and CDR2 SAAAGT. The CDR3 contains 12 residues. Unmatched junction bases numbered 3, after V lost 7 bases and J lost 6 bases. This CDR3 reads CASTQGGQPQHF. CDR3 DNA: TGTGCCAGCACCCAGGGGGGTCAGCCCCAGCATTTT.

This rearrangement joins TRBV18 to TRBJ2-3, with D unresolved. Trimming removed 6 bases at V and 0 bases at J, with 10 bases between. The CDR3 spans 14 residues. Looked up from germline, CDR1 is KGHSH and CDR2 is LQKENI. As DNA, the CDR3 is TGTGCCAGCTCTACGGTTCTAAGCACAGATACGCAGTATTTT. This gives the protein CASSTVLSTDTQYF.

The chain combines TRBV27 with TRBJ2-7, with 12 bases identical to TRBD1. Trimming cost V 3 bases and J 8 bases; bases outside gene matches: 8. Germline assignment: CDR1 MNHEY and CDR2 SMNVEV (reference sequence). The CDR3 sequence is 15 residues long. Here the CDR3 reads CASSFSPGTGGKQYF. CDR3 DNA: TGTGCCAGCAGTTTCTCCCCCGGGACAGGGGGCAAGCAGTACTTC.

This chain uses TRBV30 with TRBJ1-4, with 7 bases matching TRBD1. Germline V gene data show CDR1 as GTSNPN and CDR2 as SVGIG (reference sequence). This CDR3 contains 14 residues. V lost 1 base and J lost 4; bases outside the gene matches: 3. The chain's CDR3 is CAWSGGQHNEKLFF. CDR3 DNA: TGTGCCTGGAGTGGGGGACAGCATAATGAAAAACTGTTTTTT.

This clone was counted a few times. The rearrangement links TRBV11-2 to TRBJ2-7; maybe TRBD1 (6 bases). CDR1 is SGHAT and CDR2 is FQNNGV in the germline V gene. The CDR3 covers 14 residues. V shed 3 bases and J shed 0 bases, with 9 bases lying between them. CDR3 region: CASSFVDSSYEQYF. CDR3 nucleotides: TGTGCCAGCAGCTTCGTGGACAGCTCCTACGAGCAGTACTTC.

This chain joins TRBV7-8 and TRBJ2-7; 8 bases line up with TRBD1. From germline, CDR1 is SGHVS and CDR2 FQNEAQ. This CDR3 has 13 amino acids. Germline trimming cut 1 base from V and 7 bases from J; bases unmatched to any gene: 3. The CDR3 sequence: CASSLGTGMEQYF. The CDR3 coding sequence is TGTGCCAGCAGCTTAGGGACAGGGATGGAGCAGTACTTC.